This entry describes one TCR beta chain. The data derive from a study of blood T cell repertoires in COVID-19. The data were produced by immunoSEQ multiplex PCR, yet TCRdb's version contains in-frame clones alone and is incomplete. The table includes 270,000 or so clones, roughly 85% detected once. Germline assignment: CDR1 MNHEY and CDR2 SVGAGI. The CDR3 runs to 13 residues. V dropped 11 bases and J dropped 8 bases, with 21 bases sitting between them. The sequenced sample consisted of peripheral blood. The chain has TRBV6-5 and TRBJ1-2, with no clear D. The TCR originated in a woman aged 30 to 39 with active or convalescent COVID-19. The CDR3 nucleotides are TGTGCCGGCGGTCGGGTAGGGAGTAACGGCTACACCTTC. This codes for CAGGRVGSNGYTF.